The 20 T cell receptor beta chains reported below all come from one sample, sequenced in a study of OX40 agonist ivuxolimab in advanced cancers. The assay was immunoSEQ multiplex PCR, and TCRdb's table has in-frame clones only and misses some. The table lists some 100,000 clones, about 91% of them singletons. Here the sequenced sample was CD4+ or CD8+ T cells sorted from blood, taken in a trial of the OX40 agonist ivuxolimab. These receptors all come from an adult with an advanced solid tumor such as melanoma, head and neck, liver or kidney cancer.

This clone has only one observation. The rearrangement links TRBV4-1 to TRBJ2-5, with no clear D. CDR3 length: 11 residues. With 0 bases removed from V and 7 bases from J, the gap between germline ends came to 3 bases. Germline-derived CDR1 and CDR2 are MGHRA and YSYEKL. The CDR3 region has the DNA TGCGCCAGCAGCCAAGACGGGACCCAGTACTTC. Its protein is CASSQDGTQYF.

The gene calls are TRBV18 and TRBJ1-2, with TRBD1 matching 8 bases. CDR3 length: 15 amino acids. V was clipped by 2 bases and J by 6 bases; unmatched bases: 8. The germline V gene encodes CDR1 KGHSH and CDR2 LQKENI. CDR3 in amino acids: CASSPIGTGRDGYTF. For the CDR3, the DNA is TGTGCCAGCTCACCAATAGGGACAGGCCGGGATGGCTACACCTTC.

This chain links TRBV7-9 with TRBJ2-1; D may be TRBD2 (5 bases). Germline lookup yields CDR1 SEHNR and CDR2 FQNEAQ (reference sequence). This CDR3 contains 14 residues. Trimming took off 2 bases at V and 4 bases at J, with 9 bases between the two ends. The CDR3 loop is CASSLLLAYNEQFF. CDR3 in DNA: TGTGCCAGCAGCTTATTGTTAGCGTACAATGAGCAGTTCTTC. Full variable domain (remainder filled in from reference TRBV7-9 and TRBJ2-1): DTGVSQNPRHKITKRGQNVTFRCDPISEHNRLYWYRQTLGQGPEFLTYFQNEAQLEKSRLLSDRFSAERPKGSFSTLEIQRTEQGDSAMYLCASSLLLAYNEQFFGPGTRLTVL.

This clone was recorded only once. As DNA, the CDR3 is TGCGCCAGCAGCTTAGTAGGGGGAGGGAAATACGAGCAGTACTTC. It encodes CASSLVGGGKYEQYF. This chain connects TRBV4-1 to TRBJ2-7, with D perhaps matching TRBD2 (7 bases). Germline CDR1 and CDR2: MGHRA and YSYEKL. The V end was cut by 5 bases, the J end by 4 bases, with 18 bases between. CDR3 length: 15 residues.

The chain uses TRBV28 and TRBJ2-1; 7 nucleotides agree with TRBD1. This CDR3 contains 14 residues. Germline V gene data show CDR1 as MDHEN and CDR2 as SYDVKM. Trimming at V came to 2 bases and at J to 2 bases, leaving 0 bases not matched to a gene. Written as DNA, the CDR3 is TGTGCCAGCAGTTTAGGGACAGCCTACAATGAGCAGTTCTTC. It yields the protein CASSLGTAYNEQFF.

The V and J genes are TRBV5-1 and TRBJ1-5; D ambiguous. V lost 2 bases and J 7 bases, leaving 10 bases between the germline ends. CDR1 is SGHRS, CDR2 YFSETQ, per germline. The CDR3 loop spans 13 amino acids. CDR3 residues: CASSFNGGQPQHF. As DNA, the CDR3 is TGCGCCAGCAGCTTTAATGGAGGCCAGCCCCAGCATTTT.

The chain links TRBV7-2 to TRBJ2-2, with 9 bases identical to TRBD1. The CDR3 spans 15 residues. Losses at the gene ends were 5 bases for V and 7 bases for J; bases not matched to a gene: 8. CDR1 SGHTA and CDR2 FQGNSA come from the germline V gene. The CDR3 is CASSLGTGTNGELFF. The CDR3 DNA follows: TGTGCCAGCAGCCTGGGGACAGGGACTAACGGGGAGCTGTTTTTT.

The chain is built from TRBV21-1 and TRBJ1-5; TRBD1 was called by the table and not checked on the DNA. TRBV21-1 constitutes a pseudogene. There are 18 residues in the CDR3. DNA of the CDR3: TGTGCCAGCAGCAAAACATTGGGGCGATCAGGGTCCAATCAGCCCCAGCATTTT. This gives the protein CASSKTLGRSGSNQPQHF.

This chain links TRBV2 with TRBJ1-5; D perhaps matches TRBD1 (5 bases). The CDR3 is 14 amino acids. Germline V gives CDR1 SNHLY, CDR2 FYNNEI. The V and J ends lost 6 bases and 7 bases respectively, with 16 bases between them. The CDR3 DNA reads TGTGCCAGCAGGGCCGGGACCTCCATACAGCCCCAGCATTTT. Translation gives CASRAGTSIQPQHF. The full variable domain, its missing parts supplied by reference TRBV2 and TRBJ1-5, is EPEVTQTPSHQVTQMGQEVILRCVPISNHLYFYWYRQILGQKVEFLVSFYNNEISEKSEIFDDQFSVERPDGSNFTLKIRSTKLEDSAMYFCASRAGTSIQPQHFGDGTRLSIL.

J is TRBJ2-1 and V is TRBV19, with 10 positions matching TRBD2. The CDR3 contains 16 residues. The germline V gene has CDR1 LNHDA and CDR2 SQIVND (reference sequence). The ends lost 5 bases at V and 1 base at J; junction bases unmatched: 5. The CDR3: CASSPGSGRSYNEQFF. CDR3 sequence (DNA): TGTGCCAGTAGTCCAGGTAGCGGGAGGTCCTACAATGAGCAGTTCTTC.

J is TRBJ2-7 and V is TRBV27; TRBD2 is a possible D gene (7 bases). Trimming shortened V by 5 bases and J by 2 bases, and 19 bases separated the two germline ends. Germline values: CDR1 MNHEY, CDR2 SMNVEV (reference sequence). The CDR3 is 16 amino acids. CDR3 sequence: CASSNPEGGLAYEQYF. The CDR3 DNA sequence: TGTGCCAGCAGTAACCCAGAGGGGGGGTTGGCCTACGAGCAGTACTTC.

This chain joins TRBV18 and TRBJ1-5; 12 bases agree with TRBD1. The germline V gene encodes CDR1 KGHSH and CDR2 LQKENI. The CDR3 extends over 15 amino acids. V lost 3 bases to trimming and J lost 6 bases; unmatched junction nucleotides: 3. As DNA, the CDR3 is TGTGCCAGCTCACCTGGGACAGGGGGCCTTCAGCCCCAGCATTTT. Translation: CASSPGTGGLQPQHF.

CDR3 sequence reads: CASSLRAGGLYEQYF. CDR3 sequence (DNA): TGTGCCAGCAGTTTACGAGCGGGAGGACTCTACGAGCAGTACTTC. V gene TRBV27 combines with J gene TRBJ2-7, with 9 bases identical to TRBD2. Germline CDR1 reads MNHEY; CDR2 reads SMNVEV (reference sequence). CDR3 size: 15 residues. J was trimmed by 3 bases and V by 2 bases; bases with no gene match: 5.

CDR3 in amino acids: CASSHRTLGNIQYF. The DNA for the CDR3 is TGTGCCAGCAGCCACCGGACACTGGGAAACATTCAGTACTTC. The chain recombines TRBV5-4 with TRBJ2-4; possibly TRBD1 for D (5 bases). From germline, CDR1 is SGHNT and CDR2 YYREEE (reference sequence). The length of the CDR3 is 14 residues. The ends were cut back, 4 bases at V and 6 bases at J, with 14 bases in the middle.

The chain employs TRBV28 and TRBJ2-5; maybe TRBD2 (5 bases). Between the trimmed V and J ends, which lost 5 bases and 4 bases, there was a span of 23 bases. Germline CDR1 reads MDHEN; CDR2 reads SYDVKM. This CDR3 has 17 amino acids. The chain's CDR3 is CASSIIGGLQGGETQYF. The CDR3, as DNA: TGTGCCAGCAGTATAATAGGAGGACTCCAAGGCGGAGAGACCCAGTACTTC.

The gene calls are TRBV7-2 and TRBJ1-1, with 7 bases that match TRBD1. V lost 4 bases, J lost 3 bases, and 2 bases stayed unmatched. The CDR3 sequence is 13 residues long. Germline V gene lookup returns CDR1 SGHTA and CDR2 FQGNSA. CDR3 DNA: TGTGCCAGCAGCTATACAGGGGACACTGAAGCTTTCTTT. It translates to CASSYTGDTEAFF.

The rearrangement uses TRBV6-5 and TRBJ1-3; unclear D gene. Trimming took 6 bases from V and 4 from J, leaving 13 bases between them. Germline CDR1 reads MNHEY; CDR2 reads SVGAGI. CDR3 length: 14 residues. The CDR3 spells CASRFRNRGNTIYF. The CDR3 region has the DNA TGTGCCAGCAGATTCCGAAACAGAGGAAACACCATATATTTT.

The CDR3 reads CASSTGSGSGANVLTF. As DNA, the CDR3 is TGTGCCAGCAGTACGGGGTCGGGCTCTGGGGCCAACGTCCTGACTTTC. The V and J genes are TRBV7-3 and TRBJ2-6; a weak D match, TRBD2 (5 bases). Germline V gene data show CDR1 as SGHTA and CDR2 as FQGTGA. The germline V and J ends were trimmed by 6 bases and 0 bases, with 12 bases remaining between them. The CDR3 totals 16 residues.

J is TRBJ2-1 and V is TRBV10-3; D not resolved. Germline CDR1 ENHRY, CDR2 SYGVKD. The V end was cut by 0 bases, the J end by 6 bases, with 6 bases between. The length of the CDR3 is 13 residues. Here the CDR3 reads CAISESGINEQFF. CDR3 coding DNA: TGTGCCATCAGTGAGTCGGGAATCAATGAGCAGTTCTTC.

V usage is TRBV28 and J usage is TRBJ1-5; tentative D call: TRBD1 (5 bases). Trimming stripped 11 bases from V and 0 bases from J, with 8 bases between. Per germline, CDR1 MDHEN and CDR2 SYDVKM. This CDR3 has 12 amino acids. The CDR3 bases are TGTGCCTCACAGGATAGCAATCAGCCCCAGCATTTT. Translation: CASQDSNQPQHF.